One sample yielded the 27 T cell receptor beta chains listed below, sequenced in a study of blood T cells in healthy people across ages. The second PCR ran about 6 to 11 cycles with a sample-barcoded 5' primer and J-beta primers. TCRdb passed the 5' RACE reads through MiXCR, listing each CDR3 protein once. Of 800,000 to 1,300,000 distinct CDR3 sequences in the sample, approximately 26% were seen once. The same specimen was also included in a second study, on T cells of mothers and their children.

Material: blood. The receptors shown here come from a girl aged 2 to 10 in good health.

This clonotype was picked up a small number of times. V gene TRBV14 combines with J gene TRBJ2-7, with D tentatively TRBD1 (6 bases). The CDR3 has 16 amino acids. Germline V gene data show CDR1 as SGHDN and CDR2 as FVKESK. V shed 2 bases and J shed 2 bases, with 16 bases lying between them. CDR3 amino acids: CASSQIARDKTYEQYF. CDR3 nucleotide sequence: TGTGCCAGCAGCCAAATAGCGAGGGACAAGACCTACGAGCAGTACTTC.

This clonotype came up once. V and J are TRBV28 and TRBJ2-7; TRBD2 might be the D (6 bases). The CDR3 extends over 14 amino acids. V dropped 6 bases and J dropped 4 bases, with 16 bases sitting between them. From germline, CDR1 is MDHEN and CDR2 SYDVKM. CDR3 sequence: CASSLVLAPYEQYF. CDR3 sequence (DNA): TGTGCCAGCAGCTTAGTGCTAGCGCCGTACGAGCAGTACTTC. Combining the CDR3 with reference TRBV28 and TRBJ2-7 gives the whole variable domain DVKVTQSSRYLVKRTGEKVFLECVQDMDHENMFWYRQDPGLGLRLIYFSYDVKMKEKGDIPEGYSVSREKKERFSLILESASTNQTSMYLCASSLVLAPYEQYFGPGTRLTVT.

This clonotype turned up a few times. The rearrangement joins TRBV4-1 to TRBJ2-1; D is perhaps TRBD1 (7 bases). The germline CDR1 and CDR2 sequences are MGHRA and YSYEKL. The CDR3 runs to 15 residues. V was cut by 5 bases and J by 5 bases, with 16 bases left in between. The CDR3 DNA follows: TGCGCCAGCAGCGATCTCAGGGGGGCACACAATGAGCAGTTCTTC. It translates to CASSDLRGAHNEQFF.

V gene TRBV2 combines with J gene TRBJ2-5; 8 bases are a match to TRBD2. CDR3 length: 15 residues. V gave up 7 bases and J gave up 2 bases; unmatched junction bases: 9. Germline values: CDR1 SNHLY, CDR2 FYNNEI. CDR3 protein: CASTLNVAGQETQYF. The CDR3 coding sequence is TGTGCCAGCACCCTTAACGTAGCGGGACAAGAGACCCAGTACTTC.

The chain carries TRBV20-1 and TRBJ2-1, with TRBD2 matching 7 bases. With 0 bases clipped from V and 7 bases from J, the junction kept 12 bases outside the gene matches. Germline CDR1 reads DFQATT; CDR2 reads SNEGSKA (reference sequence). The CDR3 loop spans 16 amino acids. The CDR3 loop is CSARDPGRSRRNEQFF. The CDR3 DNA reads TGCAGTGCTAGAGATCCCGGGAGGTCCCGAAGGAATGAGCAGTTCTTC.

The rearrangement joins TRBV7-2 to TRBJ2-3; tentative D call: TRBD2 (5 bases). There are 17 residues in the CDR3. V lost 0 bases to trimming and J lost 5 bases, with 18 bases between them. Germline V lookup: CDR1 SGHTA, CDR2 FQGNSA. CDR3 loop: CASSLAETSVYGDTQYF. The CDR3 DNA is TGTGCCAGCAGCTTAGCAGAAACTAGTGTTTATGGAGATACGCAGTATTTT.

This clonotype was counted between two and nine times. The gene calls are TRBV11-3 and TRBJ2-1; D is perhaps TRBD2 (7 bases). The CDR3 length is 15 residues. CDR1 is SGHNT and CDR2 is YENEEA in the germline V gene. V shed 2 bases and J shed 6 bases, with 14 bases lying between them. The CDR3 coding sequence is TGTGCCAGCAGCTTAAGTGGGGGGGCCCGCAATGAGCAGTTCTTC. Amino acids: CASSLSGGARNEQFF. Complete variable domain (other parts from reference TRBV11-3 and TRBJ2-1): EAGVVQSPRYKIIEKKQPVAFWCNPISGHNTLYWYLQNLGQGPELLIRYENEEAVDDSQLPKDRFSAERLKGVDSTLKIQPAELGDSAVYLCASSLSGGARNEQFFGPGTRLTVL.

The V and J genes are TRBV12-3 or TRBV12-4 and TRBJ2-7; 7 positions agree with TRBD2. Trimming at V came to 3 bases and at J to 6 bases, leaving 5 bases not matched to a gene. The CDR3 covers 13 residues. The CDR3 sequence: CASSFRGEVEQYF. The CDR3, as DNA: TGTGCCAGCAGTTTCCGGGGGGAGGTCGAGCAGTACTTC.

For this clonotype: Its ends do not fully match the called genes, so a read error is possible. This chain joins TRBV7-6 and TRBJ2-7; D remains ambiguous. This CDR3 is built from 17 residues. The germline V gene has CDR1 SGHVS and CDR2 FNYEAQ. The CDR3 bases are TGTGCCAACAGCTTGGCTGTACTTCCGCCGAAACCCTACGAGCAGTACTTC. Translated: CANSLAVLPPKPYEQYF.

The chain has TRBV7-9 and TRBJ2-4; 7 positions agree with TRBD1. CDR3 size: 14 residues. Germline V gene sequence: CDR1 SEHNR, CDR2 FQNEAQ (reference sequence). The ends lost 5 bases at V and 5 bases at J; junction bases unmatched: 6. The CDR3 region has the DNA TGTGCCAGCAGCCTACGACAGGGACAAAACATTCAGTACTTC. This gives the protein CASSLRQGQNIQYF.

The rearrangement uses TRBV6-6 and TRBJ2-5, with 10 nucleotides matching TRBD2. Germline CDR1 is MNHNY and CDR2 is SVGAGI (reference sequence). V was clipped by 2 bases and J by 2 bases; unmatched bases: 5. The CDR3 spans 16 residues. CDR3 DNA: TGTGCCAGCAGTTACCATAGCGGGGGGTCTCAAGAGACCCAGTACTTC. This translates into CASSYHSGGSQETQYF.

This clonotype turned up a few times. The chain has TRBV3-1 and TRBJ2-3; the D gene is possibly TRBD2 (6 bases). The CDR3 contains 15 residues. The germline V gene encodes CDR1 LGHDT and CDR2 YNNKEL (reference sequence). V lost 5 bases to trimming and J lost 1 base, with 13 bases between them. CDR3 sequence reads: CASSTTRGRTDTQYF. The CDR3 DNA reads TGTGCCAGCAGCACGACTAGGGGACGCACAGATACGCAGTATTTT.

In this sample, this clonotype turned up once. CDR3 coding DNA: TGTGCCACCATAGCCCTAGCGGGAGGGCCCCAAAACACCGGGGAGCTGTTTTTT. Translation gives CATIALAGGPQNTGELFF. This chain connects TRBV6-1 to TRBJ2-2; TRBD2 matches at 12 bases. The CDR3 sequence is 18 residues long. Trimming cost V 10 bases and J 2 bases; bases outside gene matches: 14. CDR1 and CDR2 (germline): MNHNS, SASEGT.

The CDR3 nucleotides read TGTGCCAGCAGCGCTAATCGGGCCGGACTAGCCAAAAACATTCAGTACTTC. Amino acid sequence: CASSANRAGLAKNIQYF. The chain uses TRBV7-2 and TRBJ2-4; tentatively, D is TRBD2 (5 bases). This CDR3 is built from 17 residues. The V end was cut by 5 bases, the J end by 0 bases, with 17 bases between. CDR1 and CDR2 (germline): SGHTA, FQGNSA. The entire variable domain, with the rest obtained from reference TRBV7-2 and TRBJ2-4, is as follows: GAGVSQSPSNKVTEKGKDVELRCDPISGHTALYWYRQSLGQGLEFLIYFQGNSAPDKSGLPSDRFSAERTGGSVSTLTIQRTQQEDSAVYLCASSANRAGLAKNIQYFGAGTRLSVL.

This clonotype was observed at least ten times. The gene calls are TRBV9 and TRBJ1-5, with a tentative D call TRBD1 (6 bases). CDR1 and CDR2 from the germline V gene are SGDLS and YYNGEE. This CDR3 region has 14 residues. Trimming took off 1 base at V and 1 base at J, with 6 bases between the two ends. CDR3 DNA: TGTGCCAGCAGCGTAACAGGGAGCAATCAGCCCCAGCATTTT. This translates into CASSVTGSNQPQHF.

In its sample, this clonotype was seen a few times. The CDR3 sequence is CASSPTGTSGIQETQYF. CDR3 DNA: TGTGCCAGCAGTCCAACCGGGACTAGCGGGATACAAGAGACCCAGTACTTC. V and J are TRBV12-3 or TRBV12-4 and TRBJ2-5; TRBD2 aligns across 13 bases. V shed 5 bases, J shed 2 bases, and the junction held 8 bases outside the gene matches. CDR3 size: 17 residues.

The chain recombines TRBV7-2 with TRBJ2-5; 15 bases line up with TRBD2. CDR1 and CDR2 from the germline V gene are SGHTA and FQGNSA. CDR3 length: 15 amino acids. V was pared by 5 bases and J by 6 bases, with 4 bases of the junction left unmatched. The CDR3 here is CASSLGTSGRKTQYF. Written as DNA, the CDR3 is TGTGCCAGCAGCCTCGGGACTAGCGGGAGGAAGACCCAGTACTTC.

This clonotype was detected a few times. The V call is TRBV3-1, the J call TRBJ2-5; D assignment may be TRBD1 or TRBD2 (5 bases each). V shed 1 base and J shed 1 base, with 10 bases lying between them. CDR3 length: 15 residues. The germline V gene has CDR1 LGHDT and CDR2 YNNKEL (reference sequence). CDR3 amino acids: CASSQGGGFQETQYF. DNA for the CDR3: TGTGCCAGCAGCCAAGGGGGCGGGTTCCAAGAGACCCAGTACTTC.

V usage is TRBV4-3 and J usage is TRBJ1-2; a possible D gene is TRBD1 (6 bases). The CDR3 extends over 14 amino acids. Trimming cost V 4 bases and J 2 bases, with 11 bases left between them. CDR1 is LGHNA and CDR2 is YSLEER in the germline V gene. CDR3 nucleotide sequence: TGCGCCAGCAGCCCGGGACATTTAAACTATGGCTACACCTTC. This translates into CASSPGHLNYGYTF.

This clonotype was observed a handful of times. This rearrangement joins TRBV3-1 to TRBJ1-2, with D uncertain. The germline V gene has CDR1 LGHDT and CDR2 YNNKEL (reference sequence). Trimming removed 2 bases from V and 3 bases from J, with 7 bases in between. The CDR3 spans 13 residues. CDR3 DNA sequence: TGTGCCAGCAGCCAACCGGGATACTATGGCTACACCTTC. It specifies CASSQPGYYGYTF. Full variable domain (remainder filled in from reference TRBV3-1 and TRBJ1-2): DTAVSQTPKYLVTQMGNDKSIKCEQNLGHDTMYWYKQDSKKFLKIMFSYNNKELIINETVPNRFSPKSPDKAHLNLHINSLELGDSAVYFCASSQPGYYGYTFGSGTRLTVV.

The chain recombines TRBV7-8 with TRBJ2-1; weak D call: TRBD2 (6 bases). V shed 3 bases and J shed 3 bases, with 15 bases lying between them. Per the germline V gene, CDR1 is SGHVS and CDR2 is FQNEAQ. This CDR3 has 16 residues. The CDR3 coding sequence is TGTGCCAGCAGCTTCCATCTACTAGCAGACTACAATGAGCAGTTCTTC. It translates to CASSFHLLADYNEQFF.

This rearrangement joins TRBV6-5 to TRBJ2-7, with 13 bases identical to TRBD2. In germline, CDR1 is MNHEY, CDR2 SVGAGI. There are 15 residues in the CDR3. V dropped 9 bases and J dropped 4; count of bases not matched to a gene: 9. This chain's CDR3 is CASAGLAGASYEQYF. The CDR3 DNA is TGTGCCAGTGCCGGACTAGCGGGAGCCTCTTACGAGCAGTACTTC.

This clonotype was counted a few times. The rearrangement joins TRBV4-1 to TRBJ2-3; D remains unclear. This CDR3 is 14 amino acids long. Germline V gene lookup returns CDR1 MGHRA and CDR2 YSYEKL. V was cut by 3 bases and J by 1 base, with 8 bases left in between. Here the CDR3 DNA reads TGCGCCAGCAGCCAGGGTCCGGGCACAGATACGCAGTATTTT. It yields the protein CASSQGPGTDTQYF.

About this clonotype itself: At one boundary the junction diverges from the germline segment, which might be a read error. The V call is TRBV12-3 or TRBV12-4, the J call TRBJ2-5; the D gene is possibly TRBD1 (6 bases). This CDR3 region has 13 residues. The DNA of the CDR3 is TGTGCCAGCAGTATGGGGGCGGCGGAGAGCCAGTACTTC. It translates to CASSMGAAESQYF.

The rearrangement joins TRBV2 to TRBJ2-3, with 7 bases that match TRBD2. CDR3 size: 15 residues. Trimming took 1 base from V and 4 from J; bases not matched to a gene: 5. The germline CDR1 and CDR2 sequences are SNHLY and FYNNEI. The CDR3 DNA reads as TGTGCCAGCAGTGAAGAGGCGGGGAGGGCAGATACGCAGTATTTT. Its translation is CASSEEAGRADTQYF.

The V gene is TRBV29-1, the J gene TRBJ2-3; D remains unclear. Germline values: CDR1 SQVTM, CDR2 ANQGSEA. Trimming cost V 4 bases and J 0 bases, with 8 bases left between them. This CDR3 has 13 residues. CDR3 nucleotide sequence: TGCAGCGTTGCGGCGGTCAGCACAGATACGCAGTATTTT. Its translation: CSVAAVSTDTQYF.

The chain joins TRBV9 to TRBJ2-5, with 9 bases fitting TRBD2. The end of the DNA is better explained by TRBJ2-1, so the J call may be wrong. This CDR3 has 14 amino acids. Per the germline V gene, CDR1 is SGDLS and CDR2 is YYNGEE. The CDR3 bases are TGTGCCAGCAGCGTAGCCGGGACTAGCAGTGAGCAGTTCTTC. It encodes CASSVAGTSSEQFF.